The clone carrying this T cell receptor (beta chain) was detected only a few times. Its antigen is not known. V was shortened by 5 bases and J by 2 bases, with 12 bases between the two germline ends. The CDR3 contains 15 residues. Germline-derived CDR1 and CDR2 are SGHAT and FQNNGV. What was sequenced were expressed TCRB transcripts, since all of the isolated RNA had been reverse transcribed. About 3.6 million reads on average were seen across naive, central memory and regulatory T cell samples. Using immunoSEQ multiplex PCR, the repertoire was profiled, and TCRdb retains in-frame clones only, with some absent. The data show 120,000 or so clones, 17% seen once. This specimen belongs to a study of beta chain features in type 1 diabetes. Notes on the study in general: Reduced insertions and increased deletions marked VDJ junctions in type 1 diabetes patients. Sequencing the cDNA could make cells with high TCR expression show up more than they should. Type 1 diabetes patients had TCRB CDR3s that were shorter (moderately but significantly so) in all four CD4+ subsets.

This TCR came from a man in his late teens or twenties with type 1 diabetes. What was sequenced was central memory CD4+ T cells from blood. The genes are TRBV11-2 and TRBJ2-2; a possible D gene is TRBD1 (6 bases). CDR3 DNA: TGTGCCAGCAGCCCCCGGGACATTAACACCGGGGAGCTGTTTTTT. Its translation is CASSPRDINTGELFF. The full variable domain, completed using reference TRBV11-2 and TRBJ2-2, is EAGVAQSPRYKIIEKRQSVAFWCNPISGHATLYWYQQILGQGPKLLIQFQNNGVVDDSQLPKDRFSAERLKGVDSTLKIQPAKLEDSAVYLCASSPRDINTGELFFGEGSRLTVL.